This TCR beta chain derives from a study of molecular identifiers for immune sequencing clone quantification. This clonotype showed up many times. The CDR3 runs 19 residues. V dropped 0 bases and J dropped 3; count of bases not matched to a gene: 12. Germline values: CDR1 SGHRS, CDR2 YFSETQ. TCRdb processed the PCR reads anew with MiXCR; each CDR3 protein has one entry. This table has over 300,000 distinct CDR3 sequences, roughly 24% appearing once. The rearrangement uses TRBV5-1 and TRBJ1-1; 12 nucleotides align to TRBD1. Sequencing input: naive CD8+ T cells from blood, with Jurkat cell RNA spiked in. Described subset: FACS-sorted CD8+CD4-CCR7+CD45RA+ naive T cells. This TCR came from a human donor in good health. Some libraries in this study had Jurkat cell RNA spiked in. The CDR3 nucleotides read TGCGCCAGCAGCTTGGAAGGGCCGGGACAGGGGGCTCGGGACACTGAAGCTTTCTTT. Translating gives CASSLEGPGQGARDTEAFF.